Detailed here is one T cell receptor beta chain. The entry originates in a study of blood T cell repertoires in COVID-19. Study details: The United States, Italy and Spain were the sources of the acute and convalescent COVID-19 samples. PBMCs, B-cell-depleted T cells, or T cells were the source of the cDNA or gDNA that made up the material.

Produced via immunoSEQ multiplex PCR; TCRdb's table is partial and in-frame only. The sample lists 150,000 to 200,000 clones, approximately 85% occurring once. The CDR3 extends over 14 amino acids. The V end lost 3 bases, the J end lost 8 bases, and 17 bases lay between the germline ends. Per the germline V gene, CDR1 is SGHKS and CDR2 is YYEKEE (reference sequence). The source of this sequence is a human donor with active or convalescent COVID-19. The donor label of this sample is uncertain. Sequences were obtained from peripheral blood. The chain recombines TRBV5-5 with TRBJ1-2, with no clear D. The CDR3 region is CASSSLGLGVGYTF. For the CDR3, the DNA is TGTGCCAGCAGCTCACTCGGACTTGGGGTAGGCTACACCTTC.